This T cell receptor (beta chain) is from a study of T cell responses to AZD1222 COVID-19 vaccine. Points on this clone: Its antigen is as yet unknown.

Data came from immunoSEQ multiplex PCR; TCRdb stores just in-frame clones and leaves some out. The table records 110,000 to 150,000 clones, 92% of them present only once. The ends were cut back, 0 bases at V and 7 bases at J, with 9 bases in the middle. The CDR3 runs 13 residues. Germline V gene data show CDR1 as LGHNA and CDR2 as YSLEER. The study, taken as a whole, reports: Seropositive AZD1222 recipients at baseline numbered only five to seven. Without day 14 samples, only post-peak T cell repertoires were studied. Spike as a whole was targeted by vaccine-associated CD4 TCRs, dominant at 160-218 and 743-854.

The receptor comes from an adult in good health. The sample in question was peripheral blood, obtained on day 0 of AZD1222 vaccination. The gene calls are TRBV4-3 and TRBJ2-5; D is undetermined. The CDR3 here is CASSQDRRGTQYF. As DNA, the CDR3 is TGCGCCAGCAGCCAAGATCGTCGCGGGACCCAGTACTTC.